The source of this T cell receptor beta chain is a study of cytomegalovirus exposure and HLA in healthy donors. Study conclusions and caveats: For TCR beta chains, V- and J-gene trimming was later linked to a missense DCLRE1C variant. In a later analysis, specific HLA alleles were associated with 15,000 to 20,000 TCR beta sequences at a 0.05 false discovery rate.

Use of 60 Vbeta and 13 Jbeta primers characterized the PCR. Generated by immunoSEQ multiplex PCR, the TCRdb table keeps only in-frame clones and is missing some. The data contain 110,000 to 150,000 clones, around 80% of them singletons. This clone came up once. Its antigen remains unidentified. The germline gives CDR1 SNHLY, CDR2 FYNNEI. Trimming removed 8 bases from V and 5 bases from J, with 15 bases in between. CDR3 length equals 13 residues. The chain joins TRBV2 to TRBJ1-1, with a possible D match to TRBD1 (6 bases). The specimen was PBMCs. This TCR came from a man aged 18 to 35 in good health and CMV-seropositive. CDR3 region: CASRSGVKTEAFF. In DNA, the CDR3 is TGTGCCAGCCGTTCAGGGGTCAAGACTGAAGCTTTCTTT.